Listed below are T cell receptor beta chains from one sample, sequenced in a study of blood T cell repertoires in COVID-19. TCRdb keeps only in-frame clones here, not all; method: immunoSEQ multiplex PCR. There are approximately 150,000 clones in the sample; around four fifths occur only once, and more than 2% lies in the top ten. Sequenced material: peripheral blood. The receptors stem from a man aged 65 to 85 with acute or convalescent COVID-19. Both conserved end residues are part of each CDR3. D genes are given only for firm matches. A clone size is listed for some rows: how often the clone was seen (once, few, many), or a class if it is expanded.

v_call	clone_size	d_call	j_call	cdr3_aa	cdr3_nt
TRBV6-5	.	TRBD1	TRBJ1-3	CASRRFRTGQNTIYF	TGTGCCAGCCGGAGGTTTCGGACAGGGCAAAACACCATATATTTT
TRBV19	.	.	TRBJ2-1	CASTTGLNEQFF	TGTGCCAGTACAACAGGTCTCAATGAGCAGTTCTTC
TRBV2	.	.	TRBJ2-7	CASEGQGLAYEQYF	TGTGCCAGCGAGGGACAGGGACTAGCCTACGAGCAGTACTTC
TRBV15	.	.	TRBJ2-1	CATSRVGPTAEQFF	TGTGCCACCAGCAGAGTGGGCCCCACTGCTGAGCAGTTCTTC
TRBV6-5	.	TRBD1	TRBJ1-4	CASSTRQGNEKLFF	TGTGCCAGCAGTACACGACAGGGTAATGAAAAACTGTTTTTT
TRBV10-3	once	.	TRBJ1-5	CAISDPDQPQHF	TGTGCCATCAGTGACCCGGATCAGCCCCAGCATTTT
TRBV7-2	.	TRBD2	TRBJ2-3	CASSLSGGGMNGDTQYF	TGTGCCAGCAGCTTGAGCGGGGGGGGTATGAATGGAGATACGCAGTATTTT
TRBV7-8	.	TRBD1	TRBJ1-4	CASSPRDRGNEKLFF	TGTGCCAGCAGCCCCCGGGACAGGGGTAATGAAAAACTGTTTTTT
TRBV6-6	.	.	TRBJ1-1	CASLGPVLSTEAFF	TGTGCCAGCCTTGGGCCGGTGTTAAGCACTGAAGCTTTCTTT
TRBV5-1	.	.	TRBJ2-5	CASSSPGRRQETQYF	TGCGCCAGCAGCTCCCCAGGGCGGCGGCAAGAGACCCAGTACTTC
TRBV9	.	TRBD2	TRBJ2-7	CASSVVASGGPYEQYF	TGTGCCAGCAGCGTAGTGGCTAGCGGGGGTCCCTACGAGCAGTACTTC
TRBV28	once	.	TRBJ1-5	CASRSQGHQPQHF	TGTGCCAGCAGATCGCAGGGGCATCAGCCCCAGCATTTT
TRBV28	.	TRBD1	TRBJ1-4	CASSFGDRKLFF	TGTGCCAGCAGTTTTGGGGACAGAAAACTGTTTTTT
TRBV4-1	few	TRBD2	TRBJ2-1	CASSQPGGGSNEQFF	TGCGCCAGCAGCCAGCCAGGCGGGGGGAGCAATGAGCAGTTCTTC
TRBV27	few	.	TRBJ1-4	CASSLNRVNNEKLFF	TGTGCCAGCAGTTTGAACAGGGTGAATAATGAAAAACTGTTTTTT
TRBV7-3	.	.	TRBJ2-3	CASSLMGRQGTDTQYF	TGTGCCAGCAGCTTAATGGGCAGGCAAGGAACAGATACGCAGTATTTT
TRBV3-1/TRBV3-2	.	TRBD2	TRBJ2-5	CASSQDGGGETQYF	TGTGCCAGCAGCCAAGACGGCGGGGGAGAGACCCAGTACTTC
TRBV6-5	.	TRBD1	TRBJ1-5	CASSYAGGADQPQHF	TGTGCCAGCAGTTACGCAGGGGGCGCCGATCAGCCCCAGCATTTT
TRBV6-6	.	.	TRBJ1-3	CASSSLGADPGNTIYF	TGTGCCAGCAGTTCCCTGGGGGCAGACCCTGGAAACACCATATATTTT
TRBV2	.	TRBD2	TRBJ2-5	CASSGGLAGVLETQYF	TGTGCCAGCAGTGGTGGACTAGCGGGAGTCTTGGAGACCCAGTACTTC